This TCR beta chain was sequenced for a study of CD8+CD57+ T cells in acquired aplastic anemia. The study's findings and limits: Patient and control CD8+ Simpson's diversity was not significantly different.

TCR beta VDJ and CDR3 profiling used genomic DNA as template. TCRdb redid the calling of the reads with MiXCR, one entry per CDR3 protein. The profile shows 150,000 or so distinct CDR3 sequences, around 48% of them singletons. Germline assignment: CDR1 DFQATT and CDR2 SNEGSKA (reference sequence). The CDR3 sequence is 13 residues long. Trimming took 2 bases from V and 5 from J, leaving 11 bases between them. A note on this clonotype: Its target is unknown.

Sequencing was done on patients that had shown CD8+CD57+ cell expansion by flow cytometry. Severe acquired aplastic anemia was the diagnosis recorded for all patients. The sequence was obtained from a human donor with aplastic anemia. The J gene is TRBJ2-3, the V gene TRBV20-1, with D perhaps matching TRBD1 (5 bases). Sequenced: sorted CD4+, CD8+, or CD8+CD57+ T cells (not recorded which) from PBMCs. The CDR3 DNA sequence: TGCAGTGCTAGACAGGGTTCGTTAGATACGCAGTATTTT. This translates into CSARQGSLDTQYF.